The 29 T cell receptor beta chains below were found in one sample sequenced in a study of T-cell reconstitution after alpha-beta-depleted transplantation in children. Construction of the TCRbeta library involved unique molecular identifiers. TCRdb processed the PCR reads anew with MiXCR; each CDR3 protein has one entry. This table holds 450,000 to 550,000 distinct CDR3 sequences, roughly an eighth found once. Material: PBMCs, mostly from graft donor cells, obtained 180 days after TCRalphabeta/CD19-depleted stem cell transplant. These receptors all come from a female patient aged 2-10 years who had a stem cell transplant for aplastic anemia, so the T cells may come from the graft donor.

This rearrangement joins TRBV24-1 to TRBJ2-5; 9 bases line up with TRBD1. Germline V gene data show CDR1 as KGHDR and CDR2 as SFDVKD. With 4 bases clipped from V and 0 bases from J, the junction kept 8 bases outside the gene matches. CDR3 length: 17 residues. The CDR3 DNA reads as TGTGCCACCAGTGAGTACCTATGGGACAGGGACCAAGAGACCCAGTACTTC. Residues: CATSEYLWDRDQETQYF.

This clonotype has just a few counts. This sequence joins TRBV25-1 and TRBJ2-5; D unresolved. This CDR3 comprises 14 residues. The ends were cut back, 4 bases at V and 2 bases at J, with 11 bases in the middle. Germline V gene sequence: CDR1 MGHDK, CDR2 SYGVNS. The CDR3 DNA reads TGTGCCAGCAGTGGAGGCGCGGATCAAGAGACCCAGTACTTC. Its translation: CASSGGADQETQYF.

The chain joins TRBV7-1 to TRBJ2-3; 13 positions match TRBD2. TRBV7-1 is designated an ORF whose function remains uncertain. With 3 bases clipped from V and 0 bases from J, the junction kept 15 bases outside the gene matches. This CDR3 has 21 residues. Here the CDR3 DNA reads TGTGCCAGCAGCTCCACTAGCGGGAGGGCCTCTTTAGGTGGGAGCACAGATACGCAGTATTTT. Its translation is CASSSTSGRASLGGSTDTQYF.

The genes are TRBV3-1 and TRBJ2-5, with a tentative D call TRBD2 (7 bases). Looked up from germline, CDR1 is LGHDT and CDR2 is YNNKEL (reference sequence). The CDR3 is 15 amino acids. V was cut by 7 bases and J by 0 bases, with 15 bases left in between. The CDR3 DNA sequence: TGTGCCAGCACTCAAGGGGGGGGTTACCAAGAGACCCAGTACTTC. It encodes CASTQGGGYQETQYF.

This clonotype showed up just a few times. The rearrangement links TRBV6-5 to TRBJ2-7; 8 bases are a match to TRBD2. This CDR3 contains 14 residues. Germline CDR1 and CDR2: MNHEY and SVGAGI. Trimming at V came to 0 bases and at J to 6 bases, leaving 4 bases not matched to a gene. The CDR3 DNA sequence: TGTGCCAGCAGTTACTCCGGGAGGGGGAGCGAGCAGTACGTC. It specifies CASSYSGRGSEQYV.

This clonotype was counted a few times. The V and J genes are TRBV28 and TRBJ2-1, with 7 bases aligning to TRBD2. The CDR3 loop spans 15 amino acids. The V and J ends lost 3 bases and 5 bases, in that order; junction bases with no gene match: 7. The germline V gene has CDR1 MDHEN and CDR2 SYDVKM. As DNA, the CDR3 is TGTGCCAGCAGTTTCGGGGGGAGTCTGGACAATGAGCAGTTCTTC. The encoded protein is CASSFGGSLDNEQFF.

The chain recombines TRBV24-1 with TRBJ1-5; the D is unclear. The V end lost 1 base, the J end lost 5 bases, and 14 bases lay between the germline ends. Germline loops: CDR1 KGHDR, CDR2 SFDVKD. This CDR3 comprises 16 residues. The CDR3 reads CATSDFKGSGHQPQHF. CDR3 sequence (DNA): TGTGCCACCAGTGATTTTAAGGGAAGCGGACATCAGCCCCAGCATTTT.

Only a few counts were recorded for this clonotype. The rearrangement joins TRBV24-1 to TRBJ2-3, with D perhaps TRBD1 or TRBD2 (5 bases each). The CDR3 consists of 17 residues. Germline V lookup: CDR1 KGHDR, CDR2 SFDVKD. The V and J ends lost 1 base and 2 bases respectively, with 15 bases between them. CDR3 residues: CATSDFGAAPHTDTQYF. The CDR3 bases are TGTGCCACCAGTGATTTCGGGGCGGCACCTCACACAGATACGCAGTATTTT.

The V call is TRBV20-1, the J call TRBJ2-2; 13 bases map to TRBD2. CDR1 and CDR2 from the germline V gene are DFQATT and SNEGSKA (reference sequence). The CDR3 contains 15 residues. Germline trimming cut 6 bases from V and 0 bases from J; bases unmatched to any gene: 1. The CDR3 nucleotides are TGCAGTGCCGGACTAGCGGGGGCGAACACCGGGGAGCTGTTTTTT. Its protein product is CSAGLAGANTGELFF.

The chain links TRBV6-1 to TRBJ2-5; TRBD1 aligns across 9 bases. The CDR3 extends over 16 amino acids. Germline V gene sequence: CDR1 MNHNS, CDR2 SASEGT. Trimming took 6 bases from V and 1 from J; bases not matched to a gene: 9. The CDR3 loop is CASRDTGGIRQETQYF. The CDR3 nucleotides are TGTGCCAGCAGGGATACAGGGGGCATTCGCCAAGAGACCCAGTACTTC.

This clonotype was counted at least ten times. The rearrangement joins TRBV20-1 to TRBJ1-3; no clear D. With 6 bases removed from V and 2 bases from J, the gap between germline ends came to 14 bases. The CDR3 length is 14 residues. Germline CDR1 reads DFQATT; CDR2 reads SNEGSKA (reference sequence). The CDR3: CSAADPLAGNTIYF. In nucleotides, the CDR3 is TGCAGTGCCGCCGATCCGTTAGCTGGAAACACCATATATTTT.

This clonotype was picked up many times. The chain combines TRBV20-1 with TRBJ2-7, with D tentatively TRBD1 or TRBD2 (6 bases each). CDR1 DFQATT and CDR2 SNEGSKA come from the germline V gene (reference sequence). V was trimmed by 3 bases and J by 3 bases, leaving 15 bases between them. The CDR3 contains 14 residues. The CDR3 bases are TGCAGTGCTAGGGGGGCGGGACAAGGCTACGAGCAGTACGTC. It specifies CSARGAGQGYEQYV.

This clonotype has just a few counts. The chain uses TRBV28 and TRBJ2-4; 9 nucleotides line up with TRBD2. Trimming removed 2 bases from V and 0 bases from J; junction bases left unmatched: 8. CDR3 length: 18 residues. Looked up from germline, CDR1 is MDHEN and CDR2 is SYDVKM. The CDR3 loop is CASSLNTSGRLAKNIQYF. CDR3 nucleotides: TGTGCCAGCAGTTTAAATACCAGCGGGAGGCTAGCCAAAAACATTCAGTACTTC.

This clonotype came up a few times. V usage is TRBV12-3 or TRBV12-4 and J usage is TRBJ1-1; unclear D gene. The CDR3 has 15 amino acids. V was shortened by 3 bases and J by 0 bases, with 11 bases between the two germline ends. The CDR3 loop is CASSLSPGLNTEAFF. In nucleotides, the CDR3 is TGTGCCAGCAGTTTGTCCCCTGGTCTGAACACTGAAGCTTTCTTT.

J is TRBJ2-3 and V is TRBV6-1; TRBD2 matches at 12 bases. Trimming cost V 6 bases and J 6 bases; bases outside gene matches: 10. The CDR3 loop spans 16 amino acids. In germline, CDR1 is MNHNS, CDR2 SASEGT. CDR3 in amino acids: CASRQETSGGFDTQYF. CDR3 coding DNA: TGTGCCAGCAGACAGGAGACTAGCGGGGGATTTGATACGCAGTATTTT.

Many counts were recorded for this clonotype. The genes are TRBV28 and TRBJ1-2; D unresolved. Germline V lookup: CDR1 MDHEN, CDR2 SYDVKM. With 6 bases removed from V and 2 bases from J, the gap between germline ends came to 4 bases. The CDR3 sequence is 11 residues long. CDR3 in amino acids: CASSSNYGYTF. The DNA for the CDR3 is TGTGCCAGCAGCTCCAACTATGGCTACACCTTC.

The rearrangement joins TRBV5-1 to TRBJ2-1; 7 bases are a match to TRBD1. The V and J ends lost 4 bases and 3 bases, in that order; junction bases with no gene match: 7. From germline, CDR1 is SGHRS and CDR2 YFSETQ. The CDR3 runs to 15 residues. The CDR3 reads CASSQTGTDYNEQFF. CDR3 nucleotides: TGCGCCAGCAGCCAAACCGGGACAGACTACAATGAGCAGTTCTTC.

CDR3 region: CSASGLAGPPYEQYF. The CDR3 nucleotides read TGCAGTGCTAGTGGGCTAGCGGGTCCCCCCTACGAGCAGTACTTC. This chain uses TRBV20-1 with TRBJ2-7; 8 bases line up with TRBD2. V shed 3 bases and J 2 bases; nucleotides not matched to a gene: 9. CDR3 length: 15 amino acids. CDR1 DFQATT and CDR2 SNEGSKA come from the germline V gene (reference sequence).

The chain is built from TRBV10-2 and TRBJ2-3; D might be TRBD2 (6 bases). Germline-derived CDR1 and CDR2 are WSHSY and SAAADI. Trimming cost V 5 bases and J 6 bases, with 18 bases left between them. This CDR3 comprises 15 residues. The CDR3 coding sequence is TGCGCCAGCAGTCCTTTGGGCGGGACGGAGGATACGCAGTATTTT. It specifies CASSPLGGTEDTQYF.

The CDR3 reads CASSHGTVYEQYV. CDR3 DNA: TGTGCCAGCAGCCACGGGACAGTCTACGAGCAGTACGTC. The chain employs TRBV7-2 and TRBJ2-7; 7 bases agree with TRBD1. Per the germline V gene, CDR1 is SGHTA and CDR2 is FQGNSA. The CDR3 totals 13 residues. After removal of 5 bases from V and 3 bases from J, the junction contained 4 bases not matched to a gene.

The genes are TRBV2 and TRBJ2-4; TRBD1 aligns across 7 bases. Germline assignment: CDR1 SNHLY and CDR2 FYNNEI. The ends lost 2 bases at V and 0 bases at J; junction bases unmatched: 1. The CDR3 totals 15 residues. CDR3 loop: CASSERGLAKNIQYF. CDR3 bases: TGTGCCAGCAGTGAAAGGGGGCTAGCCAAAAACATTCAGTACTTC.

In this sample, this clonotype turned up many times. CDR3 in DNA: TGTGCCAGCAGTTTAATAAGGAGGGGTAGCAATCAGCCCCAGCATTTT. Translation gives CASSLIRRGSNQPQHF. The V and J genes are TRBV28 and TRBJ1-5, with a possible D match to TRBD1 (5 bases). The CDR3 extends over 16 amino acids. The germline V and J ends were trimmed by 2 bases and 0 bases, with 11 bases remaining between them. The V gene's germline CDR1 is MDHEN and CDR2 SYDVKM.

This clonotype was seen a handful of times. The genes are TRBV6-2 or TRBV6-3 and TRBJ2-7; possible D gene TRBD1, 8 bases. Germline CDR1 reads MNHEY; CDR2 reads SVGEGT. This CDR3 is 16 amino acids long. V shed 6 bases and J shed 5 bases, with 23 bases lying between them. CDR3 residues: CASRRQGREKEDEQYF. The CDR3 region has the DNA TGTGCCAGCAGAAGACAGGGGAGGGAAAAAGAGGACGAGCAGTACTTC.

This clonotype came up many times. The chain uses TRBV7-2 and TRBJ2-7; D possibly corresponds to TRBD1 (6 bases). This CDR3 spans 15 amino acids. Germline lookup yields CDR1 SGHTA and CDR2 FQGNSA. V lost 6 bases, J lost 1 base, and 16 bases lay in between. The CDR3 region is CASSTQGAPSYEQYF. In DNA form, the CDR3 reads TGTGCCAGCAGTACACAGGGAGCCCCATCCTACGAGCAGTACTTC.

The V call is TRBV29-1, the J call TRBJ2-4, with a weak D call TRBD1 (6 bases). This CDR3 has 16 amino acids. V gave up 2 bases and J gave up 4 bases, with 18 bases separating them. CDR1 SQVTM and CDR2 ANQGSEA come from the germline V gene. CDR3 nucleotide sequence: TGCAGCGTTGAACGGGACAAAACTCCCCCAAAAAACATTCAGTACTTC. Residues: CSVERDKTPPKNIQYF.

This clonotype has at least ten counts. The genes are TRBV5-1 and TRBJ2-7; TRBD2 might be the D (6 bases). In germline, CDR1 is SGHRS, CDR2 YFSETQ. Trimming shortened V by 0 bases and J by 2 bases, and 9 bases separated the two germline ends. This CDR3 comprises 14 residues. The CDR3 coding sequence is TGCGCCAGCAGCTTGGCCGGAGGGACCTACGAGCAGTACGTC. Translated: CASSLAGGTYEQYV.

This clonotype appeared many times. The J gene is TRBJ2-6, the V gene TRBV9; a weak D match, TRBD1 (5 bases). Germline V CDR1 and CDR2: SGDLS, YYNGEE. The CDR3 consists of 16 residues. V was pared by 0 bases and J by 3 bases, with 10 bases between. The CDR3, as DNA: TGTGCCAGCAGCGTAGGGGCAGGGAATGGGGCCAACGTCCTGACTTTC. This gives the protein CASSVGAGNGANVLTF.

The rearrangement links TRBV7-2 to TRBJ2-2, with D perhaps TRBD1 (5 bases). CDR3 length equals 15 residues. With 1 base removed from V and 7 bases from J, the gap between germline ends came to 13 bases. The germline gives CDR1 SGHTA, CDR2 FQGNSA. Here the CDR3 DNA reads TGTGCCAGCAGCTTAGAGGGGCACACGGACGGGGAGCTGTTTTTT. The encoded protein is CASSLEGHTDGELFF.

The chain uses TRBV29-1 and TRBJ2-5; 8 bases are a match to TRBD1. Germline CDR1 SQVTM, CDR2 ANQGSEA. The V and J ends lost 4 bases and 4 bases, in that order; junction bases with no gene match: 5. CDR3 size: 13 residues. Here the CDR3 reads CSVGTGFSETQYF. Written as DNA, the CDR3 is TGCAGCGTTGGGACAGGGTTTTCAGAGACCCAGTACTTC.